The present TCR beta chain was sequenced within a study of blood T cells in healthy people across ages. A second roughly 7 to 12 cycle PCR used barcoded and J-beta primers. A single record per CDR3 protein comes from TCRdb applying MiXCR to the 5' RACE reads. This sample carries 650,000 to 800,000 distinct CDR3 sequences, around 45% of them seen once, and the ten largest clones take under 20%. Each sample gave at least 6.5 million isolated PBMCs. The CDR3 has 12 amino acids. V was cut by 3 bases and J by 1 base, with 3 bases left in between. This clonotype was observed a handful of times. The V and J genes are TRBV12-3 or TRBV12-4 and TRBJ1-1; D call uncertain. Sequencing used blood. The clonotype was recovered from a man between 60 and 75 years old in good health. The CDR3 reads CASSFTNTEAFF. The CDR3 DNA follows: TGTGCCAGCAGTTTTACGAACACTGAAGCTTTCTTT.